Listed below are T cell receptor beta chains from one sample, sequenced in a study of cytomegalovirus exposure and HLA in healthy donors. Produced via immunoSEQ multiplex PCR; TCRdb's table is partial and in-frame only. The sample includes 110,000 to 150,000 clones, more than 70% seen only once; the top ten take about 1.8%. The specimen was PBMCs. The receptors shown here come from a woman aged 40 to 55 in good health and CMV-seronegative. CDR3s include the opening cysteine and the closing phenylalanine or tryptophan. A D gene is named only where the DNA matches it firmly.

j_gene,d_gene,v_gene,CDR3aa,CDR3nt
TRBJ2-7,TRBD1,TRBV13,CASSLGQEGIRPFF,TGTGCCAGCAGCTTGGGACAGGAGGGTATAAGACCCTTTTTC
TRBJ2-5,-,TRBV6-1,CASSEAAGSTETQYF,TGTGCCAGCAGTGAGGCGGCGGGGAGTACGGAGACCCAGTACTTC
TRBJ1-5,-,TRBV6-1,CASRGVSNQPQHF,TGTGCCAGCAGAGGGGTTAGCAATCAGCCCCAGCATTTT
TRBJ1-3,TRBD1,TRBV6-6,CASSPQGGFNTIYF,TGTGCCAGCAGTCCACAGGGGGGTTTCAACACCATATATTTT
TRBJ1-3,-,TRBV2,CASIGRAGGNTIYF,TGTGCCAGCATTGGTCGTGCGGGCGGAAACACCATATATTTT
TRBJ1-2,-,TRBV2,CASRWLPDYGYTF,TGTGCCAGCAGGTGGCTTCCAGACTATGGCTACACCTTC
TRBJ2-7,TRBD1,TRBV5-1,CASSYTGVEQYF,TGCGCCAGCAGCTATACAGGGGTCGAGCAGTACTTC
TRBJ1-2,-,TRBV19,CASSTGQGFPTTYGYTF,TGTGCCAGTAGTACGGGACAAGGATTCCCGACCACTTATGGCTACACCTTC
TRBJ1-1,TRBD1,TRBV6-5,CASSLTQGALVTEAFF,TGTGCCAGCAGTTTAACACAGGGGGCGTTGGTAACTGAAGCTTTCTTT
TRBJ1-1,TRBD1,TRBV5-4,CASSGDRDTEAFF,TGTGCCAGCAGCGGAGACAGGGACACTGAAGCTTTCTTT
TRBJ1-3,-,TRBV6-5,CASVSDSTGNTIYF,TGTGCCAGCGTATCGGACAGTACTGGAAACACCATATATTTT
TRBJ1-1,TRBD1,TRBV19,CASSRDRKTEAFF,TGTGCCAGTAGCCGGGACAGAAAGACTGAAGCTTTCTTT
TRBJ1-2,TRBD1,TRBV14,CASSQGTGSVTNYGYTF,TGTGCCAGCAGCCAAGGGACAGGAAGTGTTACTAACTATGGCTACACCTTC
TRBJ2-3,TRBD2,TRBV6-5,CASRPTRETDTQYF,TGTGCCAGCCGCCCCACGCGGGAGACAGATACGCAGTATTTT
TRBJ1-3,-,TRBV5-1,CASSSALGGQRLGNTIYF,TGCGCCAGCAGCTCGGCCTTAGGGGGACAACGTCTTGGAAACACCATATATTTT